One sample yielded the 24 T cell receptor beta chains listed below, sequenced in a study of blood T cell repertoires in COVID-19. Profiling relied on immunoSEQ multiplex PCR, and the TCRdb table lists in-frame clones only, not all of them. The table includes roughly 400,000 clones, roughly 88% detected once. The sample comprised PBMCs or T cells enriched from blood (not recorded which). Receptors originate from a woman aged 18 to 35 who had been exposed to COVID-19.

The rearrangement joins TRBV18 to TRBJ2-2, with D tentatively TRBD2 (6 bases). The CDR3 extends over 16 amino acids. The V gene's germline CDR1 is KGHSH and CDR2 LQKENI. V shed 3 bases and J shed 0 bases, with 11 bases lying between them. The CDR3 DNA reads as TGTGCCAGCTCACCGACTTTAGCGGCGAACACCGGGGAGCTGTTTTTT. Translated, it gives CASSPTLAANTGELFF.

This clone is a singleton in its sample. This chain joins TRBV6-9 and TRBJ2-7, with a possible D match to TRBD2 (7 bases). Trimming cost V 5 bases and J 1 base, with 15 bases left between them. The CDR3 is 15 amino acids. From germline, CDR1 is MNHGY and CDR2 SVAAGI. DNA of the CDR3: TGTGCCAGCAGTGCCAGAGCGGGACAATCCTACGAGCAGTACTTC. Protein product: CASSARAGQSYEQYF.

The gene calls are TRBV5-5 and TRBJ1-4, with D maybe TRBD1 (5 bases). CDR1 and CDR2 (germline): SGHKS, YYEKEE (reference sequence). This CDR3 contains 16 residues. With 0 bases removed from V and 5 bases from J, the gap between germline ends came to 14 bases. The CDR3 spells CASSLAGGGTNEKLFF. The CDR3 DNA sequence: TGTGCCAGCAGCTTGGCGGGGGGAGGAACCAATGAAAAACTGTTTTTT.

The chain couples TRBV2 to TRBJ2-7; 8 nucleotides agree with TRBD2. After removal of 4 bases from V and 9 bases from J, the junction contained 14 bases not matched to a gene. Germline CDR1 and CDR2: SNHLY and FYNNEI. The CDR3 loop spans 15 amino acids. CDR3 residues: CASSGERGPSFGQYF. The CDR3 DNA reads TGTGCCAGCAGTGGTGAGCGGGGGCCCTCTTTCGGGCAGTACTTC.

This CDR3 reads CASSQDLASVTDTQYF. The CDR3 nucleotides are TGTGCCAGCAGCCAAGATCTTGCTAGCGTGACAGATACGCAGTATTTT. The chain uses TRBV3-1 (or the pseudogene TRBV3-2) and TRBJ2-3, with D tentatively TRBD2 (6 bases). Trimming cost V 0 bases and J 3 bases, with 13 bases left between them. This CDR3 is built from 16 residues. Looked up from germline, CDR1 is LGHDT and CDR2 is YNNKEL (reference sequence).

The chain links TRBV25-1 to TRBJ2-1, with D possibly being TRBD1 (5 bases). The CDR3 length is 16 residues. The germline V and J ends were trimmed by 3 bases and 4 bases, with 16 bases remaining between them. CDR1 is MGHDK and CDR2 is SYGVNS in the germline V gene. CDR3 sequence (DNA): TGTGCCAGCAGTGAGGCAGGGAAGGGTGGGTACAATGAGCAGTTCTTC. It encodes CASSEAGKGGYNEQFF.

The J gene is TRBJ1-1, the V gene TRBV7-3, with TRBD1 matching 8 bases. The CDR3 runs to 14 residues. Losses at the gene ends were 6 bases for V and 1 base for J; bases not matched to a gene: 4. Germline V gene lookup returns CDR1 SGHTA and CDR2 FQGTGA. The CDR3 spells CASRRGQANTEAFF. CDR3 DNA: TGTGCCAGCAGGAGGGGACAGGCGAACACTGAAGCTTTCTTT. Looking up the rest from reference TRBV7-3 and TRBJ1-1 gives the full variable domain: GAGVSQTPSNKVTEKGKYVELRCDPISGHTALYWYRQSLGQGPEFLIYFQGTGAADDSGLPNDRFFAVRPEGSVSTLKIQRTERGDSAVYLCASRRGQANTEAFFGQGTRLTVV.

The chain uses TRBV5-5 and TRBJ2-2, with D perhaps TRBD2 (6 bases). The CDR3 spans 20 residues. Trimming removed 0 bases at V and 7 bases at J, with 28 bases between. Germline V lookup: CDR1 SGHKS, CDR2 YYEKEE (reference sequence). This CDR3 reads CASSLAVGKGRGTRVGELFF. DNA of the CDR3: TGTGCCAGCAGCTTGGCTGTGGGGAAAGGGCGCGGGACCCGGGTCGGGGAGCTGTTTTTT.

With respect to this clone: Additional DNA sequences in this sample encode the identical CDR3. The chain combines TRBV5-4 with TRBJ1-6, with D perhaps matching TRBD1 (6 bases). Germline loops: CDR1 SGHNT, CDR2 YYREEE (reference sequence). V was trimmed by 5 bases and J by 7 bases, leaving 10 bases between them. This CDR3 has 13 amino acids. CDR3 bases: TGTGCCAGCAGTAGGGACACCAATTCACCCCTCCACTTT. Translating gives CASSRDTNSPLHF.

V is TRBV7-8 and J is TRBJ2-7; D not resolved. Germline V gene data show CDR1 as SGHVS and CDR2 as FQNEAQ. The ends were cut back, 0 bases at V and 3 bases at J, with 6 bases in the middle. The CDR3 length is 13 residues. The DNA of the CDR3 is TGTGCCAGCAGCTTAGCGCAGAACTACGAGCAGTACTTC. Protein sequence: CASSLAQNYEQYF.

The chain joins TRBV7-9 to TRBJ1-3; 9 positions agree with TRBD1. Trimming took 0 bases from V and 0 from J; bases not matched to a gene: 0. The CDR3 totals 16 residues. Germline CDR1 and CDR2: SEHNR and FQNEAQ (reference sequence). The CDR3: CASSLATGGSGNTIYF. Written as DNA, the CDR3 is TGTGCCAGCAGCTTAGCGACAGGGGGCTCTGGAAACACCATATATTTT.

V and J are TRBV6-5 and TRBJ2-2; a possible D gene is TRBD1 (6 bases). This CDR3 region has 14 residues. Germline CDR1 MNHEY, CDR2 SVGAGI. The V end was cut by 4 bases, the J end by 6 bases, with 12 bases between. CDR3 sequence reads: CASSFNRVPGELFF. CDR3 DNA: TGTGCCAGCAGTTTCAACAGGGTGCCCGGGGAGCTGTTTTTT.

This clone occurred a few times. V is TRBV7-2 and J is TRBJ2-3, with 8 bases that match TRBD2. CDR3 length equals 15 residues. The V and J ends lost 6 bases and 5 bases, in that order; junction bases with no gene match: 10. CDR1 SGHTA and CDR2 FQGNSA come from the germline V gene. The CDR3 region has the DNA TGTGCCAGCAGTCGTCGGGGGGGAGTTGGAGATACGCAGTATTTT. Translation gives CASSRRGGVGDTQYF.

This chain joins TRBV5-4 and TRBJ2-1; 11 bases are shared with TRBD2. V dropped 4 bases and J dropped 4; count of bases not matched to a gene: 4. CDR3 size: 15 residues. CDR1 is SGHNT and CDR2 is YYREEE in the germline V gene (reference sequence). The CDR3 region is CASSTGTSGYNEQFF. The CDR3, as DNA: TGTGCCAGCAGCACCGGGACTAGCGGTTACAATGAGCAGTTCTTC. The variable domain in full, completed from reference TRBV5-4 and TRBJ2-1, reads ETGVTQSPTHLIKTRGQQVTLRCSSQSGHNTVSWYQQALGQGPQFIFQYYREEENGRGNFPPRFSGLQFPNYSSELNVNALELDDSALYLCASSTGTSGYNEQFFGPGTRLTVL.

V is TRBV30 and J is TRBJ2-5, with D possibly TRBD2 on 5 matching bases. CDR1 and CDR2 from the germline V gene are GTSNPN and SVGIG (reference sequence). Trimming cost V 3 bases and J 5 bases, with 16 bases left between them. CDR3 length equals 14 residues. CDR3 in amino acids: CAWSLGLASETQYF. CDR3 in DNA: TGTGCCTGGAGCCTTGGGCTAGCATCTGAGACCCAGTACTTC.

J is TRBJ2-7 and V is TRBV5-1; possibly TRBD2 for D (6 bases). Germline V lookup: CDR1 SGHRS, CDR2 YFSETQ. V dropped 0 bases and J dropped 10 bases, with 14 bases sitting between them. The CDR3 runs to 13 residues. CDR3 amino acids: CASSLEGTSPQYF. Written as DNA, the CDR3 is TGCGCCAGCAGCTTGGAGGGGACTTCACCCCAGTACTTC.

This chain joins TRBV7-2 and TRBJ1-1, with a weak D call TRBD1 (5 bases). The germline V gene encodes CDR1 SGHTA and CDR2 FQGNSA. The CDR3 runs to 13 residues. V was cut by 3 bases and J by 10 bases, with 15 bases left in between. The CDR3 protein is CASSFEGVGAAFF. As DNA, the CDR3 is TGTGCCAGCAGCTTTGAAGGGGTTGGTGCAGCTTTCTTT.

The chain links TRBV24-1 to TRBJ2-5, with TRBD1 matching 8 bases. In germline, CDR1 is KGHDR, CDR2 SFDVKD. V was pared by 4 bases and J by 2 bases, with 5 bases of the junction left unmatched. The CDR3 has 15 amino acids. The CDR3 reads CATSEGTGLQETQYF. In DNA form, the CDR3 reads TGTGCCACCAGTGAGGGGACAGGTTTACAAGAGACCCAGTACTTC.

This chain joins TRBV5-4 and TRBJ2-3; TRBD1 might be the D (6 bases). Germline lookup yields CDR1 SGHNT and CDR2 YYREEE (reference sequence). Trimming removed 5 bases at V and 2 bases at J, with 18 bases between. The CDR3 runs 16 residues. The CDR3 DNA sequence: TGTGCCAGCAGTTTCACAGGGAATCCCTACACAGATACGCAGTATTTT. Its protein product is CASSFTGNPYTDTQYF.

The rearrangement uses TRBV7-2 and TRBJ2-1; possible D gene TRBD2, 6 bases. The V and J ends lost 5 bases and 1 base respectively, with 12 bases between them. Germline CDR1 and CDR2: SGHTA and FQGNSA. This CDR3 is built from 15 residues. CDR3 DNA sequence: TGTGCCAGCAGCCAGAGGGCGGGGTCCTACAATGAGCAGTTCTTC. Translating gives CASSQRAGSYNEQFF.

This chain links TRBV6-5 with TRBJ2-2, with D possibly matching TRBD1 (5 bases). The CDR3 totals 15 residues. Deletions cut 6 bases from V and 4 bases from J, with 15 bases between. CDR1 and CDR2 from the germline V gene are MNHEY and SVGAGI. The CDR3 spells CASSPIPGRTGELFF. The CDR3 DNA sequence: TGTGCCAGCAGCCCCATACCAGGGCGCACCGGGGAGCTGTTTTTT.

The chain joins TRBV2 to TRBJ1-3; D uncertain. CDR3 length: 12 amino acids. Trimming cost V 6 bases and J 4 bases, with 7 bases left between them. The germline CDR1 and CDR2 sequences are SNHLY and FYNNEI. CDR3 region: CASRESGNTIYF. CDR3 DNA sequence: TGTGCCAGCAGGGAGTCCGGAAACACCATATATTTT.

The rearrangement links TRBV29-1 to TRBJ2-3; 8 positions match TRBD2. Per the germline V gene, CDR1 is SQVTM and CDR2 is ANQGSEA. The CDR3 extends over 16 amino acids. The ends lost 6 bases at V and 4 bases at J; junction bases unmatched: 15. CDR3 protein: CSVPGLGGITADTQYF. CDR3 DNA sequence: TGCAGCGTCCCGGGACTAGGAGGTATAACAGCAGATACGCAGTATTTT.

The rearrangement uses TRBV6-4 and TRBJ2-2; TRBD2 is a possible D gene (6 bases). V lost 10 bases and J lost 4, with 19 bases in between. Germline V gene data show CDR1 as MRHNA and CDR2 as SNTAGT. The CDR3 runs 15 residues. This chain's CDR3 is CANYDGGAATGELFF. CDR3 in DNA: TGTGCCAACTATGACGGCGGGGCTGCCACCGGGGAGCTGTTTTTT.